The clone carrying this T cell receptor (beta chain) appeared a few times. The data were obtained in a study of identical twins. TCRdb processed the 5' RACE reads anew with MiXCR; each CDR3 protein has one entry. The sample gives 400,000 to 500,000 distinct CDR3 sequences, around an eighth of which show up once; approximately 1% is in the top ten. Germline CDR1 reads SEHNR; CDR2 reads FQNEAQ (reference sequence). Trimming left V 1 base short and J 2 bases short, with 9 bases between. The CDR3 extends over 15 amino acids. The same specimen was also included in a second study, on yellow fever vaccine responses in identical twins.

The clonotype originates from a woman aged 18-29 years in good health. The chain combines TRBV7-9 with TRBJ2-1; D gene uncertain. Input material: CD4+ T cells sorted from blood. For the CDR3, the DNA is TGTGCCAGCAGCTTAGGACGGCTCACCTACAATGAGCAGTTCTTC. Its protein is CASSLGRLTYNEQFF.